A selection of T cell receptor beta chains follows, all from one sample in a study of blood T cell repertoires in COVID-19. Generated by immunoSEQ multiplex PCR, the TCRdb table keeps only in-frame clones and is missing some. The sample yields 9,500 to 15,000 clones, around 85% seen once. Sequencing was performed on peripheral blood. These receptors were collected from a human donor in a cohort sampled during active COVID-19. CDR3s include the opening cysteine and the closing phenylalanine or tryptophan. Each record gives: clone size, D gene, J gene, V gene, CDR3 protein, CDR3 DNA. A D gene is named only where the DNA matches it firmly. The listing skips clone size in some rows; elsewhere it reads once, few, many or a size class.

clone_size: .; d_call: .; j_call: TRBJ2-7; v_call: TRBV11-2; cdr3_aa: CASSLGFGQGISYEQYF; cdr3_nt: TGTGCCAGCAGCTTAGGTTTCGGCCAGGGAATCTCCTACGAGCAGTACTTC
clone_size: .; d_call: TRBD2; j_call: TRBJ2-1; v_call: TRBV27; cdr3_aa: CASSARLAGGGPNEQFF; cdr3_nt: TGTGCCAGCAGTGCCCGACTAGCGGGAGGGGGGCCCAATGAGCAGTTCTTC
clone_size: .; d_call: .; j_call: TRBJ2-2; v_call: TRBV5-6; cdr3_aa: CASSHDRTGINTGELFF; cdr3_nt: TGTGCCAGCAGCCACGACCGAACAGGGATCAACACCGGGGAGCTGTTTTTT
clone_size: .; d_call: .; j_call: TRBJ2-5; v_call: TRBV3-1/TRBV3-2; cdr3_aa: CASTTYQETQYF; cdr3_nt: TGTGCCAGCACCACCTATCAAGAGACCCAGTACTTC
clone_size: few; d_call: .; j_call: TRBJ2-2; v_call: TRBV6-5; cdr3_aa: CASSYSWSLNTGELFF; cdr3_nt: TGTGCCAGCAGTTACTCTTGGTCCCTAAACACCGGGGAGCTGTTTTTT
clone_size: .; d_call: .; j_call: TRBJ2-3; v_call: TRBV11-2; cdr3_aa: CASSLETASASTDTQYF; cdr3_nt: TGTGCCAGCAGCTTAGAAACCGCAAGCGCCTCCACAGATACGCAGTATTTT
clone_size: .; d_call: .; j_call: TRBJ1-1; v_call: TRBV14; cdr3_aa: CASSRRAANTEAFF; cdr3_nt: TGTGCCAGCAGCCGGAGGGCGGCGAACACTGAAGCTTTCTTT
clone_size: once; d_call: .; j_call: TRBJ1-1; v_call: TRBV2; cdr3_aa: CASSAEGETEAFF; cdr3_nt: TGTGCCAGCAGCGCCGAGGGTGAAACTGAAGCTTTCTTT
clone_size: .; d_call: TRBD1; j_call: TRBJ1-1; v_call: TRBV7-8; cdr3_aa: CASSMAGTGFSATEAFF; cdr3_nt: TGTGCCAGCAGCATGGCCGGGACAGGGTTTTCGGCCACTGAAGCTTTCTTT
clone_size: .; d_call: .; j_call: TRBJ2-2; v_call: TRBV7-7; cdr3_aa: CASSLASGSTGELFF; cdr3_nt: TGTGCTAGCAGTCTAGCGTCAGGGAGCACCGGGGAGCTGTTTTTT
clone_size: few; d_call: .; j_call: TRBJ2-7; v_call: TRBV19; cdr3_aa: CASSIGAGTYEQYF; cdr3_nt: TGTGCCAGTAGTATAGGGGCAGGGACTTACGAGCAGTACTTC
clone_size: .; d_call: TRBD1; j_call: TRBJ2-1; v_call: TRBV13; cdr3_aa: CASSSRQGRSYNEQFF; cdr3_nt: TGTGCCAGCAGTAGTCGACAGGGGCGCTCCTACAATGAGCAGTTCTTC
clone_size: .; d_call: TRBD2; j_call: TRBJ2-3; v_call: TRBV5-6; cdr3_aa: CASSLTSGRFTDTQYF; cdr3_nt: TGTGCCAGCAGCCTCACTAGCGGGAGGTTTACAGATACGCAGTATTTT
clone_size: .; d_call: TRBD1; j_call: TRBJ1-4; v_call: TRBV19; cdr3_aa: CASSYRGEKLFF; cdr3_nt: TGTGCCAGTAGCTACAGGGGCGAAAAACTGTTTTTT
clone_size: .; d_call: TRBD2; j_call: TRBJ2-3; v_call: TRBV11-2; cdr3_aa: CASSPGLAGGGTDTQYF; cdr3_nt: TGTGCCAGCAGCCCGGGACTAGCGGGGGGTGGCACAGATACGCAGTATTTT
clone_size: .; d_call: .; j_call: TRBJ2-1; v_call: TRBV9; cdr3_aa: CASSVTSSYNEQFF; cdr3_nt: TGTGCCAGCAGCGTAACAAGCTCCTACAATGAGCAGTTCTTC
clone_size: .; d_call: TRBD2; j_call: TRBJ2-3; v_call: TRBV20-1; cdr3_aa: CSASGRVGTDTQYF; cdr3_nt: TGCAGTGCTAGTGGGAGGGTCGGCACAGATACGCAGTATTTT
clone_size: .; d_call: TRBD2; j_call: TRBJ2-3; v_call: TRBV5-4; cdr3_aa: CASSLRASGDGADTQYF; cdr3_nt: TGTGCCAGCAGCTTGCGGGCTAGCGGGGATGGGGCAGATACGCAGTATTTT